This TCR beta chain was identified in a study of CD8 T cells in ankylosing spondylitis. The TCR beta libraries were generated through quantitative 5'-RACE incorporating molecular barcodes. TCRdb processed the 5' RACE reads anew with MiXCR; each CDR3 protein has one entry. Among 250,000 to 350,000 distinct CDR3 sequences listed, around 21% were seen once. The study's findings and limits: A TCR beta motif made of about 8 highly homologous variants seemed typical of ankylosing spondylitis blood. Reactive arthritis synovial fluid and blood previously showed some of these motif variants. Clones linked to disease, bearing a CD8+ phenotype, were relatively rare in peripheral blood.

Germline V CDR1 and CDR2: MDHEN, SYDVKM. V gave up 4 bases and J gave up 0 bases, with 6 bases separating them. The CDR3 totals 14 residues. As concerns this clonotype: Its target is unknown.

The sequence was obtained from a female donor with ankylosing spondylitis or in good health (not recorded which). Sequencing was carried out using blood, either unsorted or a sorted T cell fraction (not recorded which). J is TRBJ1-4 and V is TRBV28, with D unclear. CDR3 DNA: TGTGCCAGCAGTTCAACTACAACTAATGAAAAACTGTTTTTT. Translated, it gives CASSSTTTNEKLFF. Full variable domain (outside the CDR3, taken from reference TRBV28 and TRBJ1-4): DVKVTQSSRYLVKRTGEKVFLECVQDMDHENMFWYRQDPGLGLRLIYFSYDVKMKEKGDIPEGYSVSREKKERFSLILESASTNQTSMYLCASSSTTTNEKLFFGSGTQLSVL.